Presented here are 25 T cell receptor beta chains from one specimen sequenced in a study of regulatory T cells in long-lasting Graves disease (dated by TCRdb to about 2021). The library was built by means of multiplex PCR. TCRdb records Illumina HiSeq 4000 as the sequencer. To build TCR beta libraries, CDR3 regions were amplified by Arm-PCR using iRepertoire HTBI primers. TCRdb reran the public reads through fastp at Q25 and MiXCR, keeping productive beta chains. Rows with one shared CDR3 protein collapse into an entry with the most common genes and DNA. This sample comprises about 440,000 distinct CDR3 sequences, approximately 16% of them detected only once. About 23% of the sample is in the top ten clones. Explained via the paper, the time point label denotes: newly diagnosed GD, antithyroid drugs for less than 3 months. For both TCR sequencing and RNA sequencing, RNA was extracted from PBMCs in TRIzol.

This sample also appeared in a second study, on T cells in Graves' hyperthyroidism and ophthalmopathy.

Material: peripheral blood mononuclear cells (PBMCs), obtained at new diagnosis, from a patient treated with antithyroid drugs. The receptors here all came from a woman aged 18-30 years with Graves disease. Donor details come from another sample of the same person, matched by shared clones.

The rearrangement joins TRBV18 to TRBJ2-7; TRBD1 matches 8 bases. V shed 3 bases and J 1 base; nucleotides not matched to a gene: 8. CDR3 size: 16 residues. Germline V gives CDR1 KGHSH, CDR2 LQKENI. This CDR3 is CASSPIATGGSYEQYF. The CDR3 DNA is TGTGCCAGCTCACCTATTGCAACAGGGGGGTCCTACGAGCAGTACTTC.

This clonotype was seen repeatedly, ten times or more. CDR3 residues: CSARDGGGLPETQYF. The CDR3 DNA is TGCAGTGCTAGAGATGGTGGCGGCCTCCCAGAGACCCAGTACTTC. The chain is built from TRBV20-1 and TRBJ2-5; D remains unclear. Germline values: CDR1 DFQATT, CDR2 SNEGSKA (reference sequence). With 0 bases removed from V and 4 bases from J, the gap between germline ends came to 15 bases. The CDR3 covers 15 residues.

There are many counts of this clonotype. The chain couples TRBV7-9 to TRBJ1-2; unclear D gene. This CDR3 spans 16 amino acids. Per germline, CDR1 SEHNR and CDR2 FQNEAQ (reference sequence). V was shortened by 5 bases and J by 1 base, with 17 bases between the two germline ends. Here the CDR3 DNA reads TGTGCCAGCAGCCCCGACCTCCGACTCGTTAACTATGGCTACACCTTC. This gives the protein CASSPDLRLVNYGYTF.

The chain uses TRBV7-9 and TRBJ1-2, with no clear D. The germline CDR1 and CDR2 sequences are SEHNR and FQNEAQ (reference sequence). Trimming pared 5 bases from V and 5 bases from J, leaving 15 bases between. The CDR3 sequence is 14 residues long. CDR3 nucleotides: TGTGCCAGCAGCGCCAAAGACCACCCGTATGGCTACACCTTC. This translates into CASSAKDHPYGYTF.

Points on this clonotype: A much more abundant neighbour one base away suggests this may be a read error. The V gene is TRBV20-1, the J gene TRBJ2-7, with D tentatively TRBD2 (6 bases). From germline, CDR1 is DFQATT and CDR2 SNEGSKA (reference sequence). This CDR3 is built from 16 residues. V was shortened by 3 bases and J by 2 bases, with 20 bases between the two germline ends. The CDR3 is CSASGAGGTLPYEQYF. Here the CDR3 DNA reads TGCAGTGCTAGTGGGGCCGGGGGAACTCTCCCCTACGAGCAGTACTTC.

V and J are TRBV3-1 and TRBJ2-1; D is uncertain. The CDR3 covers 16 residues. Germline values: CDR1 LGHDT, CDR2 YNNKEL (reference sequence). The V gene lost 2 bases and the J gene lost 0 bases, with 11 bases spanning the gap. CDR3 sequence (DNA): TGTGCCAGCAGCCAAATTTCCGGTGGCTCCTACAATGAGCAGTTCTTC. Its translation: CASSQISGGSYNEQFF.

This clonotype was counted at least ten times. Here the CDR3 reads CASSLGSRGETQYF. The CDR3, as DNA: TGTGCCAGCAGCTTAGGGTCCAGGGGAGAGACCCAGTACTTC. This chain connects TRBV7-2 to TRBJ2-5; D might be TRBD1 (6 bases). The CDR3 sequence is 14 residues long. V was shortened by 1 base and J by 4 bases, with 10 bases between the two germline ends. From germline, CDR1 is SGHTA and CDR2 FQGNSA.

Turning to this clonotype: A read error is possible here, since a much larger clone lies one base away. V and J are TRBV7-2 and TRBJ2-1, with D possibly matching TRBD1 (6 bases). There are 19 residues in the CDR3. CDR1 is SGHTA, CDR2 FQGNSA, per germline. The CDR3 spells CASSSQQGRRPGSDNEQFF. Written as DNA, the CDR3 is TGTGCCAGCAGCTCCCAACAGGGTCGTCGTCCCGGCTCCGACAATGAGCAGTTCTTC.

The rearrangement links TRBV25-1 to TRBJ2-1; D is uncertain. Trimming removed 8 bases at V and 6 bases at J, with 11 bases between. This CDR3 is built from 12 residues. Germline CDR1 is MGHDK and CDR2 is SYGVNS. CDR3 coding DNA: TGTGCCAGCGGCCCTTGGGCCAATGAGCAGTTCTTC. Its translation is CASGPWANEQFF.

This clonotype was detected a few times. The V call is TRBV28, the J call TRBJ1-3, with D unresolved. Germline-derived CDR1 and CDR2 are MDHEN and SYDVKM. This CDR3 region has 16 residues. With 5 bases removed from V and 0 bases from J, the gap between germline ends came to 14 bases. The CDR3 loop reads CASSPTPGLSGNTIYF. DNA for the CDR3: TGTGCCAGCAGTCCTACCCCGGGCCTCTCTGGAAACACCATATATTTT. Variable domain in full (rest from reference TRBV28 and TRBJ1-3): DVKVTQSSRYLVKRTGEKVFLECVQDMDHENMFWYRQDPGLGLRLIYFSYDVKMKEKGDIPEGYSVSREKKERFSLILESASTNQTSMYLCASSPTPGLSGNTIYFGEGSWLTVV.

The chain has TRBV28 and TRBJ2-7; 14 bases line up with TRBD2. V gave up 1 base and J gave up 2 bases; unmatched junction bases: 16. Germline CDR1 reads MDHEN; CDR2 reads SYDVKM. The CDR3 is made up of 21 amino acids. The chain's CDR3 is CASSLLTRASGLAGVTYEQYF. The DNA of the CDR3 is TGTGCCAGCAGTTTATTGACTAGAGCTTCGGGACTAGCGGGAGTAACCTACGAGCAGTACTTC. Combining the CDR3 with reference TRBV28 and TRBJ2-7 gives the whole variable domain DVKVTQSSRYLVKRTGEKVFLECVQDMDHENMFWYRQDPGLGLRLIYFSYDVKMKEKGDIPEGYSVSREKKERFSLILESASTNQTSMYLCASSLLTRASGLAGVTYEQYFGPGTRLTVT.

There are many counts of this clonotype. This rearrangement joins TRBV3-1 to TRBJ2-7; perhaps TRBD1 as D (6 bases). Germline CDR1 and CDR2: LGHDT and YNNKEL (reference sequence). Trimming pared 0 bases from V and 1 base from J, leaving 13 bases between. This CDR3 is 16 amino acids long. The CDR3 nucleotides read TGTGCCAGCAGCCAAGATCCAGGGGTCACTTCCTACGAGCAGTACTTC. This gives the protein CASSQDPGVTSYEQYF.

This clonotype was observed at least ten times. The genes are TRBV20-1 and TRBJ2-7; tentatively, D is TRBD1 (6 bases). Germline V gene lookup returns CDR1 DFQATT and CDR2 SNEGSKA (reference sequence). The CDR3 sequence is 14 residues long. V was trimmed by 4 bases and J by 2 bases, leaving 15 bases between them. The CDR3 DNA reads TGCAGTGCTATCGAGACAGGTTTTACCTACGAGCAGTACTTC. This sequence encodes CSAIETGFTYEQYF.

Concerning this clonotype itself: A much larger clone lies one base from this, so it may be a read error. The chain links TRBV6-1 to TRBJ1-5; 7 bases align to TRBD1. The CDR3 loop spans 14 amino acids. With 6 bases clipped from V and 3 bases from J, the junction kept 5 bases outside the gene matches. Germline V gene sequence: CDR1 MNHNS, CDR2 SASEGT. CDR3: CASSSGQVNQPQHF. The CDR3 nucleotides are TGTGCCAGCAGCTCCGGACAGGTCAATCAGCCCCAGCATTTT.

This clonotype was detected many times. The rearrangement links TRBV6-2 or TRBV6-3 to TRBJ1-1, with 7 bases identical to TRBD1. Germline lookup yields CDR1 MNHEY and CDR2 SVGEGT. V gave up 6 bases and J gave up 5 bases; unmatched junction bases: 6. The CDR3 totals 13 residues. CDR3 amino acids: CASRSGGPTEAFF. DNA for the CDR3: TGTGCCAGCAGATCAGGGGGTCCTACTGAAGCTTTCTTT.

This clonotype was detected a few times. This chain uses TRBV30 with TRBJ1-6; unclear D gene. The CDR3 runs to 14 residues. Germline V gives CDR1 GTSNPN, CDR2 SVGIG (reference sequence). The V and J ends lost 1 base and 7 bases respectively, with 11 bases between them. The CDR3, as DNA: TGTGCCTGGAGTGGAGGTGTCGGGAATTCACCCCTCCACTTT. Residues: CAWSGGVGNSPLHF.

For the CDR3, the DNA is TGCAGCGCACGGGACAGGGAAGCCTACGAGCAGTACTTC. This codes for CSARDREAYEQYF. The chain employs TRBV29-1 and TRBJ2-7; TRBD1 agrees at 9 bases. The germline V gene encodes CDR1 SQVTM and CDR2 ANQGSEA. Germline trimming cut 7 bases from V and 2 bases from J; bases unmatched to any gene: 6. The CDR3 contains 13 residues.

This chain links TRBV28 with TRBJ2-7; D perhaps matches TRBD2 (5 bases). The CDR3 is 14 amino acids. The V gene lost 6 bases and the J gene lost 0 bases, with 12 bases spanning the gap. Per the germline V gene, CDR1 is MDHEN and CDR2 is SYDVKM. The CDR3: CASSYDRDSYEQYF. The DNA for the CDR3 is TGTGCCAGCAGCTATGACCGGGACTCCTACGAGCAGTACTTC.

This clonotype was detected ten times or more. The chain's CDR3 is CATQGQITDTQYF. The CDR3 region has the DNA TGTGCCACTCAGGGGCAGATCACAGATACGCAGTATTTT. V is TRBV12-3 or TRBV12-4 and J is TRBJ2-3, with a tentative D call TRBD1 (6 bases). The CDR3 totals 13 residues. Trimming cost V 10 bases and J 2 bases, with 13 bases left between them.

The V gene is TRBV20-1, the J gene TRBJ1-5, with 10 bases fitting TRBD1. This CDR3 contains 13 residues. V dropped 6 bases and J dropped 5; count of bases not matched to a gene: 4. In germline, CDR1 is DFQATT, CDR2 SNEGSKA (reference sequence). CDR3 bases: TGCAGTGCCCGGGACAGGGGAGATCAGCCCCAGCATTTT. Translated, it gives CSARDRGDQPQHF.

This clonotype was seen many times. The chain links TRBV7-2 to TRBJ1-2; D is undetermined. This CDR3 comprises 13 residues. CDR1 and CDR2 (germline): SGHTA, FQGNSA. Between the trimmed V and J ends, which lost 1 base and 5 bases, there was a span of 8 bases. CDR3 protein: CASSLVGSYGYTF. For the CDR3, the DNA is TGTGCCAGCAGCTTAGTAGGGTCGTATGGCTACACCTTC.

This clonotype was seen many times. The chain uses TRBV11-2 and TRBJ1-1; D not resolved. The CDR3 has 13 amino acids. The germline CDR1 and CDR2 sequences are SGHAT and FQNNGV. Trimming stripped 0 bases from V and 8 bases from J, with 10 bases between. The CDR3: CASSLDGPNEAFF. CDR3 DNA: TGTGCCAGCAGCTTAGATGGGCCCAACGAAGCTTTCTTT.

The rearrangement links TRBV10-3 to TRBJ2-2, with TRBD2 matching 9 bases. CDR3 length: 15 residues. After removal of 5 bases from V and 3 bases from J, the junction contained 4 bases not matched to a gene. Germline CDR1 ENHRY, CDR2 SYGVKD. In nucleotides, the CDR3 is TGTGCCATCAGTAAAGCGGGAGGTGACACCGGGGAGCTGTTTTTT. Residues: CAISKAGGDTGELFF.

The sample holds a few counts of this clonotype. The CDR3 region is CASSKRQGVGTEAFF. CDR3 DNA: TGTGCCAGCAGCAAACGACAGGGCGTCGGCACTGAAGCTTTCTTT. V is TRBV7-9 and J is TRBJ1-1; 7 bases agree with TRBD1. This CDR3 is 15 amino acids long. Germline trimming cut 5 bases from V and 4 bases from J; bases unmatched to any gene: 10. Per the germline V gene, CDR1 is SEHNR and CDR2 is FQNEAQ (reference sequence).

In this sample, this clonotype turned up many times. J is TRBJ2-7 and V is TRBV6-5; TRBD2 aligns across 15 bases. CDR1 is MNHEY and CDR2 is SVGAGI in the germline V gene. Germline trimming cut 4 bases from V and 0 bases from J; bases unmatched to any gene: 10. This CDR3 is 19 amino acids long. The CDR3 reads CASSFGLAGGPPSSYEQYF. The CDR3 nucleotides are TGTGCCAGCAGTTTCGGACTAGCGGGAGGGCCTCCAAGCTCCTACGAGCAGTACTTC.